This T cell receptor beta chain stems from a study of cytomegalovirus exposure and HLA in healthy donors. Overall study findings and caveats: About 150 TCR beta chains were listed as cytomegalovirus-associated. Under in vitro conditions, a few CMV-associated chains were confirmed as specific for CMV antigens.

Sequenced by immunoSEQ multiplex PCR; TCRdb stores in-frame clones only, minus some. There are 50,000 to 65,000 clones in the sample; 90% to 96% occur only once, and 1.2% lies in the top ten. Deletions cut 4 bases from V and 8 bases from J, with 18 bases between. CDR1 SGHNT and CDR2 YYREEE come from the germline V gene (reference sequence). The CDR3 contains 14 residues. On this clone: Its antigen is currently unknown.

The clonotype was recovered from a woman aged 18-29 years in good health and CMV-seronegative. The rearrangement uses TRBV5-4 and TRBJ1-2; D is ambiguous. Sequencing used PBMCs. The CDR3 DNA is TGTGCCAGCAGCGGGCGCTCGGGATTGGGCGGCTACACCTTC. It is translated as CASSGRSGLGGYTF.